This TCR beta chain was sequenced for a study of cytomegalovirus exposure and HLA in healthy donors. Primers: 60 Vbeta forward and 13 Jbeta reverse. Data came from immunoSEQ multiplex PCR; TCRdb stores just in-frame clones and leaves some out. In the table there are around 130,000 clones, 81% of which are singletons. Per the germline V gene, CDR1 is SGHDT and CDR2 is YYEEEE. Trimming left V 1 base short and J 4 bases short, with 9 bases between. The CDR3 totals 14 residues. The sequencing input was PBMCs. The chain recombines TRBV5-6 with TRBJ2-1, with D possibly being TRBD2 (5 bases). The origin of this receptor is a man aged 18 to 30 in good health and CMV-seronegative. CDR3 DNA: TGTGCCAGCAGCTTGACCGGGATGTACAATGAGCAGTTCTTC. Its protein is CASSLTGMYNEQFF.